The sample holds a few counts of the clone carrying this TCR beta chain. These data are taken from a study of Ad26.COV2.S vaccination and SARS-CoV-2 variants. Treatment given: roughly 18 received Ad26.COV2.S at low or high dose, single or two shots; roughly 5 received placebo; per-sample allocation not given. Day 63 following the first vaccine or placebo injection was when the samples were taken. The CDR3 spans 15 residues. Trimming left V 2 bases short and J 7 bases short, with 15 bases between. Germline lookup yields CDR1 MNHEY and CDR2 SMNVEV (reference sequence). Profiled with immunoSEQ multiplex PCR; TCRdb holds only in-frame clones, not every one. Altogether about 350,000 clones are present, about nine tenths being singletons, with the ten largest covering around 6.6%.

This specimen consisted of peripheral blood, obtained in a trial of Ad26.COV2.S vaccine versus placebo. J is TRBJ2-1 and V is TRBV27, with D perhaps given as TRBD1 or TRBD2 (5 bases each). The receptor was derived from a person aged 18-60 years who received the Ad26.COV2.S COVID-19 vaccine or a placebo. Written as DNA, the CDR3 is TGTGCCAGCAGTTTACAATCCGGGGCAAGGAATGAGCAGTTCTTC. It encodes CASSLQSGARNEQFF.